This TCR beta chain came from a study of glioma-infiltrating T cells after dendritic cell vaccination. PBMC sampling occurred before vaccination, two weeks after the third dose, and at progression. Only in-frame clones appear in the TCRdb table, and some are missing; sequencing was by immunoSEQ multiplex PCR. The sample includes about 64,000 clones, about 81% of them seen just once. Trimming took 5 bases from V and 0 from J, leaving 7 bases between them. Per germline, CDR1 LNHDA and CDR2 SQIVND (reference sequence). This CDR3 is 13 amino acids long. In this sample, this clone turned up once. This chain joins TRBV19 and TRBJ1-1; D is ambiguous. The sample in question was blood, obtained before dendritic cell vaccination. This sequence was found in a human donor with glioblastoma. The CDR3 DNA reads TGTGCCAGTAGTGAGCGGGTGAACACTGAAGCTTTCTTT. It translates to CASSERVNTEAFF.